Below are 16 T cell receptor beta chains sequenced from a single sample in a study of glioma-infiltrating T cells. TCR alpha and beta CDR3 regions were amplified from RNA using iRepertoire nested multiplex PCR. From the multiplex PCR reads, TCRdb called clonotypes with MiXCR, one entry per CDR3 protein. The sample has over 100,000 distinct CDR3 sequences, 20% to 25% seen once. The specimen was glioma tissue, nonneoplastic brain tissue, or PBMCs (not recorded which). These TCRs come from a human donor with low-grade glioma or glioblastoma, undergoing nonglioma brain surgery, or in good health (not recorded which).

Note on this clonotype: Germline is not matched at one junction end, which may reflect a read error. This chain's CDR3 is CSSAGDQFNEHFF. The CDR3 DNA sequence: TGTTCCAGTGCAGGGGACCAGTTCAATGAGCATTTCTTC. The genes are TRBV6-2 or TRBV6-3 and TRBJ2-1; D may be TRBD1 (6 bases). This CDR3 has 13 residues. Looked up from germline, CDR1 is MNHEY and CDR2 is SVGEGT.

The rearrangement joins TRBV20-1 to TRBJ2-7; 10 bases map to TRBD2. Per the germline V gene, CDR1 is DFQATT and CDR2 is SNEGSKA (reference sequence). This CDR3 comprises 13 residues. After removal of 5 bases from V and 0 bases from J, the junction contained 1 base not matched to a gene. CDR3 loop: CSAQRGGSYEQYF. The CDR3 region has the DNA TGCAGTGCTCAGCGGGGGGGCTCCTACGAGCAGTACTTC.

There are many counts of this clonotype. The CDR3 here is CASSLRPGITNTGELFF. In nucleotides, the CDR3 is TGTGCCAGCAGTTTGCGGCCAGGCATTACGAACACCGGGGAGCTGTTTTTT. V usage is TRBV27 and J usage is TRBJ2-2; unclear D gene. Trimming stripped 3 bases from V and 0 bases from J, with 14 bases between. This CDR3 has 17 residues. Germline lookup yields CDR1 MNHEY and CDR2 SMNVEV (reference sequence).

This clonotype was seen repeatedly, ten times or more. This sequence joins TRBV20-1 and TRBJ2-3, with TRBD2 as a possible D gene (5 bases). The V end lost 4 bases, the J end lost 7 bases, and 12 bases lay between the germline ends. The CDR3 extends over 12 amino acids. In germline, CDR1 is DFQATT, CDR2 SNEGSKA (reference sequence). The CDR3 loop reads CSAKAGLNTQYF. The CDR3 nucleotides are TGCAGTGCTAAGGCGGGTTTGAATACGCAGTATTTT.

This clonotype was seen at least ten times. This rearrangement joins TRBV7-3 to TRBJ1-1; D ambiguous. The CDR3 is 13 amino acids. The V end was cut by 5 bases, the J end by 0 bases, with 7 bases between. CDR1 SGHTA and CDR2 FQGTGA come from the germline V gene. The CDR3 is CASSVNMNTEAFF. CDR3 nucleotide sequence: TGTGCCAGCAGCGTAAACATGAACACTGAAGCTTTCTTT. The full variable domain, with the rest looked up from reference TRBV7-3 and TRBJ1-1, is GAGVSQTPSNKVTEKGKYVELRCDPISGHTALYWYRQSLGQGPEFLIYFQGTGAADDSGLPNDRFFAVRPEGSVSTLKIQRTERGDSAVYLCASSVNMNTEAFFGQGTRLTVV.

This clonotype was seen a single time. The V and J genes are TRBV6-1 and TRBJ2-7, with TRBD1 matching over 7 bases. TRBJ2-1 explains the end of the DNA better; the J call may be wrong. Germline V gene sequence: CDR1 MNHNS, CDR2 SASEGT. This CDR3 region has 18 residues. CDR3 amino acids: CASWGADRTYSRSYEQFF. CDR3 coding DNA: TGTGCCAGTTGGGGCGCGGACAGGACGTACTCTCGGTCCTATGAGCAGTTCTTC.

This clonotype was observed once. It may be a read error: a sequence one base away is much more abundant. The DNA for the CDR3 is TGTGCCAGCTCACAAACCGACGGGTATAGCAATCAGCCCCAGCATTTT. This sequence encodes CASSQTDGYSNQPQHF. J is TRBJ1-5 and V is TRBV18; no firm D call. Trimming stripped 4 bases from V and 0 bases from J, with 13 bases between. This CDR3 is 16 amino acids long. Looked up from germline, CDR1 is KGHSH and CDR2 is LQKENI.

This clonotype has a count of ten or more. The chain has TRBV7-3 and TRBJ2-3; 9 bases match TRBD2. Germline V gives CDR1 SGHTA, CDR2 FQGTGA. V was pared by 5 bases and J by 2 bases, with 11 bases of the junction left unmatched. The CDR3 is 17 amino acids. The CDR3 spells CASSLGLAGHLTDTQYF. For the CDR3, the DNA is TGTGCCAGCAGCCTCGGCCTAGCGGGGCACCTCACAGATACGCAGTATTTT.

This clonotype has ten or more counts. This rearrangement joins TRBV7-6 to TRBJ2-1, with TRBD2 matching 9 bases. There are 15 residues in the CDR3. Germline loops: CDR1 SGHVS, CDR2 FNYEAQ. Trimming took 5 bases from V and 5 from J; bases not matched to a gene: 7. The CDR3 DNA reads as TGTGCCAGCAGCGGCGTGGTAGCGGGGGACAATGAGCAGTTCTTC. Residues: CASSGVVAGDNEQFF. Full variable domain (remainder filled in from reference TRBV7-6 and TRBJ2-1): GAGVSQSPRYKVTKRGQDVALRCDPISGHVSLYWYRQALGQGPEFLTYFNYEAQQDKSGLPNDRFSAERPEGSISTLTIQRTEQRDSAMYRCASSGVVAGDNEQFFGPGTRLTVL.

This clonotype occurred once. The rearrangement links TRBV4-1 to TRBJ2-5; the match to TRBD2 covers 8 bases. The junction had 2 bases not matched to a gene; V was cut back by 0 bases and J by 2 bases. Germline-derived CDR1 and CDR2 are MGHRA and YSYEKL. The CDR3 has 15 amino acids. CDR3 nucleotides: TGCGCCAGCAGCCAAGAAGGGACTAGACAAGAGACCCAGTACTTC. This sequence encodes CASSQEGTRQETQYF.

This clonotype was counted only a few times. The rearrangement joins TRBV7-3 to TRBJ2-1, with TRBD2 identical over 7 bases. V gave up 2 bases and J gave up 5 bases; unmatched junction bases: 24. In germline, CDR1 is SGHTA, CDR2 FQGTGA. This CDR3 contains 21 residues. The DNA of the CDR3 is TGTGCCAGCAGCTTACGGGGCACTCAAATGGGGTCCACTAGCGAGAACAATGAGCAGTTCTTC. Protein: CASSLRGTQMGSTSENNEQFF.

The chain couples TRBV11-2 to TRBJ2-7, with no clear D. CDR3 length: 15 amino acids. Per germline, CDR1 SGHAT and CDR2 FQNNGV. Trimming left V 1 base short and J 5 bases short, with 15 bases between. CDR3 residues: CASSLGQNYRDEQYF. The CDR3 DNA sequence: TGTGCCAGCAGCTTAGGGCAGAACTACCGTGACGAGCAGTACTTC.

This clonotype occurred many times. This chain uses TRBV29-1 with TRBJ1-5, with TRBD1 identical over 8 bases. The germline gives CDR1 SQVTM, CDR2 ANQGSEA. This CDR3 has 14 amino acids. V lost 5 bases, J lost 7 bases, and 10 bases stayed unmatched. The CDR3 DNA reads TGCAGCGTTATCTGGACAGGGTCAGGGCAGCCCCAGCATTTT. It yields the protein CSVIWTGSGQPQHF. Together with reference TRBV29-1 and TRBJ1-5, the CDR3 gives the full variable domain: SAVISQKPSRDICQRGTSLTIQCQVDSQVTMMFWYRQQPGQSLTLIATANQGSEATYESGFVIDKFPISRPNLTFSTLTVSNMSPEDSSIYLCSVIWTGSGQPQHFGDGTRLSIL.

In its sample, this clonotype was seen many times. The chain is built from TRBV11-2 and TRBJ2-1; D is uncertain. CDR3 size: 13 residues. V was shortened by 1 base and J by 9 bases, with 10 bases between the two germline ends. The germline V gene has CDR1 SGHAT and CDR2 FQNNGV. The chain's CDR3 is CASSLGLGGEQFF. The CDR3 DNA is TGTGCCAGCAGCTTAGGGTTGGGCGGTGAGCAGTTCTTC.

The chain recombines TRBV19 with TRBJ2-7; D not certain. CDR3 length: 13 residues. Trimming removed 5 bases from V and 0 bases from J, with 8 bases in between. Germline-derived CDR1 and CDR2 are LNHDA and SQIVND (reference sequence). The CDR3, as DNA: TGTGCCAGTAGTTTTCCCGACTCCTACGAGCAGTACTTC. Translated: CASSFPDSYEQYF. The whole variable domain, filled in from reference TRBV19 and TRBJ2-7, reads DGGITQSPKYLFRKEGQNVTLSCEQNLNHDAMYWYRQDPGQGLRLIYYSQIVNDFQKGDIAEGYSVSREKKESFPLTVTSAQKNPTAFYLCASSFPDSYEQYFGPGTRLTVT.

This clonotype was seen ten or more times. V gene TRBV6-1 combines with J gene TRBJ2-7; no clear D. The ends were cut back, 2 bases at V and 2 bases at J, with 16 bases in the middle. The germline V gene encodes CDR1 MNHNS and CDR2 SASEGT. The CDR3 is made up of 16 amino acids. CDR3: CASSERIGQSAYEQYF. CDR3 in DNA: TGTGCCAGCAGTGAACGGATTGGGCAGTCAGCCTACGAGCAGTACTTC.